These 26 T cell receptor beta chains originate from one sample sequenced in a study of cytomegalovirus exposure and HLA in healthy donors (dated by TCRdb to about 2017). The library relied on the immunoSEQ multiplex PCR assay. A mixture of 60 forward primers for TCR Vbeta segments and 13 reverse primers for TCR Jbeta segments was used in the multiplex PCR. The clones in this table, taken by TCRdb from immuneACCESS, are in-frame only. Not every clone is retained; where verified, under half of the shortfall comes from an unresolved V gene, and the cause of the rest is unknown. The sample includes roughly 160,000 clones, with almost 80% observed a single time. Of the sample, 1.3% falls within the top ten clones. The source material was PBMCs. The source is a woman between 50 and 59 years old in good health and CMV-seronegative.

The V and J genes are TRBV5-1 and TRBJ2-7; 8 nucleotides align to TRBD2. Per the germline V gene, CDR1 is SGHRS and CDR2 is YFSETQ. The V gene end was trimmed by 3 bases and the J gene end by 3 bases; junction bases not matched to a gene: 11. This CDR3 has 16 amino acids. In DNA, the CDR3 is TGCGCCAGCAGCTCCGGAGGGAGCGGGGGAGTCTACGAGCAGTACTTC. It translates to CASSSGGSGGVYEQYF.

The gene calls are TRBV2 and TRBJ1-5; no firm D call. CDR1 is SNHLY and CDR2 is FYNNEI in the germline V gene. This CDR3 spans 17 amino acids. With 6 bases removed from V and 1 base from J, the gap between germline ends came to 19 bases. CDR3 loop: CASRKGGSLGSNQPQHF. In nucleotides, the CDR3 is TGTGCCAGCAGGAAGGGCGGGAGTTTAGGAAGCAATCAGCCCCAGCATTTT.

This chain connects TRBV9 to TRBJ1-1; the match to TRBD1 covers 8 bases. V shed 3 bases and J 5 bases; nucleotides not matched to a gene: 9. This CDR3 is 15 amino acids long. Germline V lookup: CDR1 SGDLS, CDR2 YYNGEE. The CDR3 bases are TGTGCCAGCAGCGACCGTCAGGGGGCCTCGACTGAAGCTTTCTTT. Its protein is CASSDRQGASTEAFF. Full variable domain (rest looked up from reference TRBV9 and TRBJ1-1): DSGVTQTPKHLITATGQRVTLRCSPRSGDLSVYWYQQSLDQGLQFLIQYYNGEERAKGNILERFSAQQFPDLHSELNLSSLELGDSALYFCASSDRQGASTEAFFGQGTRLTVV.

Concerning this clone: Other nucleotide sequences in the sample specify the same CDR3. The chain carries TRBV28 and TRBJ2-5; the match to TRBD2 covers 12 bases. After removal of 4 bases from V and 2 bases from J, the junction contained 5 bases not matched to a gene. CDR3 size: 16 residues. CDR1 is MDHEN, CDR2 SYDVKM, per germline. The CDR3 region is CASSSPTSGGQETQYF. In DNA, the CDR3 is TGTGCCAGCAGTTCGCCGACTAGCGGGGGACAAGAGACCCAGTACTTC.

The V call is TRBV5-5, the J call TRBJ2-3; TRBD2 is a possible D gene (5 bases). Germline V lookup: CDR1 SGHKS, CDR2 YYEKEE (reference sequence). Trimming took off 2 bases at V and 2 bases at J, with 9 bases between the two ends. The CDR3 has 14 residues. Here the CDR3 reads CASSFLANTDTQYF. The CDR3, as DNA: TGTGCCAGCAGCTTTCTAGCTAACACAGATACGCAGTATTTT.

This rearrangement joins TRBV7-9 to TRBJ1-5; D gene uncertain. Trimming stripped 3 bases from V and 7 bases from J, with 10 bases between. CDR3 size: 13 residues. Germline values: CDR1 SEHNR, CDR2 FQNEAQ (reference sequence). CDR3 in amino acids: CASSFYGEQPQHF. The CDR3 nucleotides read TGTGCCAGCAGCTTTTACGGAGAGCAGCCCCAGCATTTT.

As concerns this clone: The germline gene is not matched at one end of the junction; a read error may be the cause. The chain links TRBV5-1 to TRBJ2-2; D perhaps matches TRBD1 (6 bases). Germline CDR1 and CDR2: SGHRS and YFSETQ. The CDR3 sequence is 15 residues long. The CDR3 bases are TGCGCCAGCAGCTTGGGGCAGGGGAACGCCGGGGAGCTGTTTTTT. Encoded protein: CASSLGQGNAGELFF.

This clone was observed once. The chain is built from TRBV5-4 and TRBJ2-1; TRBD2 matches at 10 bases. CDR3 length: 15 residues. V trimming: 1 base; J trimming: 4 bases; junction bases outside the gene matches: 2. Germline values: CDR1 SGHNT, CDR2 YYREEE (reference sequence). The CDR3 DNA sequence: TGTGCCAGCAGCTTGCCTAGCGGGAGTTACAATGAGCAGTTCTTC. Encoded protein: CASSLPSGSYNEQFF.

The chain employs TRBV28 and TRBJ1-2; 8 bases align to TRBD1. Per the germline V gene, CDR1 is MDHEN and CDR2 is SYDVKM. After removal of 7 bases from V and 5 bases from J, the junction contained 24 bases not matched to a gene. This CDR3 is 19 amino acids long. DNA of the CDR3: TGTGCCAGCACGCTTGGGTTACGACCAGGGACAGGCTTTTCGTATGGCTACACCTTC. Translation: CASTLGLRPGTGFSYGYTF.

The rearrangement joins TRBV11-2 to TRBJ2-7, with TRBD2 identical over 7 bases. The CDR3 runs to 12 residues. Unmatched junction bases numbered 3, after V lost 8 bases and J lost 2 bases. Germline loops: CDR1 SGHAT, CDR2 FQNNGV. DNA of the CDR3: TGTGCCAGCCGGGACTACGCCTACGAGCAGTACTTC. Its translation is CASRDYAYEQYF. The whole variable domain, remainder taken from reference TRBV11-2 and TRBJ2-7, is EAGVAQSPRYKIIEKRQSVAFWCNPISGHATLYWYQQILGQGPKLLIQFQNNGVVDDSQLPKDRFSAERLKGVDSTLKIQPAKLEDSAVYLCASRDYAYEQYFGPGTRLTVT.

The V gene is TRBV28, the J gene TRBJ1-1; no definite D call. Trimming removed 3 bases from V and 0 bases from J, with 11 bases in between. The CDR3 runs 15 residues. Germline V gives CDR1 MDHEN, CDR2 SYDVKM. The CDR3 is CASSFGQVMNTEAFF. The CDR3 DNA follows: TGTGCCAGCAGTTTCGGTCAGGTAATGAACACTGAAGCTTTCTTT.

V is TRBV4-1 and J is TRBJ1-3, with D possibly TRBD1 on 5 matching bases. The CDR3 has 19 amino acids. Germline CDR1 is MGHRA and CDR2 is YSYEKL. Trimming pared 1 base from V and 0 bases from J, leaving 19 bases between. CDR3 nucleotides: TGCGCCAGCAGCCAAGGCCCCCAAGGACACTGGAGCTCTGGAAACACCATATATTTT. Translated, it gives CASSQGPQGHWSSGNTIYF.

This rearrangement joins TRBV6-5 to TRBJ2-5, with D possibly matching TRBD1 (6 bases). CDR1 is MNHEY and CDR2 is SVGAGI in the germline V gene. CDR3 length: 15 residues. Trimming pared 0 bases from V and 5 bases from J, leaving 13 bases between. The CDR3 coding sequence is TGTGCCAGCAGTTACTCTGACAGGTCCGGGGAGACCCAGTACTTC. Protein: CASSYSDRSGETQYF.

The CDR3, as DNA: TGTGCCAGCAGCTTCGCCGGGACAGGGGCTAATTCACCCCTCCACTTT. This codes for CASSFAGTGANSPLHF. The chain employs TRBV7-8 and TRBJ1-6; 10 nucleotides match TRBD1. Per germline, CDR1 SGHVS and CDR2 FQNEAQ. V shed 3 bases and J 6 bases; nucleotides not matched to a gene: 5. CDR3 length: 16 amino acids.

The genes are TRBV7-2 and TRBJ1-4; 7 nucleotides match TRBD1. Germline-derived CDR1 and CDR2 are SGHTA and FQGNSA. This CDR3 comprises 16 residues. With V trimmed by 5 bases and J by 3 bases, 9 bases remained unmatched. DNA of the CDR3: TGTGCCAGCAGCCCTTCCTACAGGGGAGCTAATGAAAAACTGTTTTTT. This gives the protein CASSPSYRGANEKLFF.

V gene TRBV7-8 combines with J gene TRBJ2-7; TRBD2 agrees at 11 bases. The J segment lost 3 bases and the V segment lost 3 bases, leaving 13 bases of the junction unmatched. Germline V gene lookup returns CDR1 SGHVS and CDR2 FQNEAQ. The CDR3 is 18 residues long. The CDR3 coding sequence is TGTGCCAGCAGCTTGGCCCGAAGAGGGACTAGCGGAAACTACGAGCAGTACTTC. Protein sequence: CASSLARRGTSGNYEQYF.

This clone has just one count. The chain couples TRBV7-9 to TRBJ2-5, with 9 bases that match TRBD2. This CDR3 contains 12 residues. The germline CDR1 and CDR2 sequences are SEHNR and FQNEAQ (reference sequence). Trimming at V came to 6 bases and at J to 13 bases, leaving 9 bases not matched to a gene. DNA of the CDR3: TGTGCCAGCAGTCCCCTAGCGGGACCTAGGTACTTC. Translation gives CASSPLAGPRYF.

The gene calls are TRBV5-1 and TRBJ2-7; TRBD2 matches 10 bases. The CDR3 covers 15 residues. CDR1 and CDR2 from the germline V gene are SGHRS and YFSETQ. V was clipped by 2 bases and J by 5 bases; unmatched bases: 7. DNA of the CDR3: TGCGCCAGCAGCTTACTAGCGGGGCCTCGAGACGAGCAGTACTTC. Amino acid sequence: CASSLLAGPRDEQYF.

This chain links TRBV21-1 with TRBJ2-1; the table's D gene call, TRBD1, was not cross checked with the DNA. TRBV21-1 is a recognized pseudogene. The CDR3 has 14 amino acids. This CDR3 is CASRSFPVRGEQFF. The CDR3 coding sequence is TGTGCCAGCAGGAGTTTCCCAGTTAGGGGTGAGCAGTTCTTC.

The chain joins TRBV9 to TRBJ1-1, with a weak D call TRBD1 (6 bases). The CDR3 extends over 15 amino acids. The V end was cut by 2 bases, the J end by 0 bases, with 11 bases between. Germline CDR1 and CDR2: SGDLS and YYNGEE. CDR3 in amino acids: CASSVTGRMNTEAFF. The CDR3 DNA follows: TGTGCCAGCAGCGTCACAGGGAGAATGAACACTGAAGCTTTCTTT.

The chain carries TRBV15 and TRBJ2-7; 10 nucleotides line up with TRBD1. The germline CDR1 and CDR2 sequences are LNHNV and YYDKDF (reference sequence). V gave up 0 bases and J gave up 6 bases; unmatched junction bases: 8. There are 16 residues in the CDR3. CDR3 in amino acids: CATSRDWGGTGVEQYF. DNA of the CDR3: TGTGCCACCAGCAGAGATTGGGGAGGGACAGGGGTCGAGCAGTACTTC.

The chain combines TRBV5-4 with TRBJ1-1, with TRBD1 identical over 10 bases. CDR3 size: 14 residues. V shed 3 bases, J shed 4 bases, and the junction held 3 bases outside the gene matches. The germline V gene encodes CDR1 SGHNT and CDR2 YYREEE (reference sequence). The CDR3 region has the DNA TGTGCCAGCAGCTGGGACAGGGGAGGCACTGAAGCTTTCTTT. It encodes CASSWDRGGTEAFF.

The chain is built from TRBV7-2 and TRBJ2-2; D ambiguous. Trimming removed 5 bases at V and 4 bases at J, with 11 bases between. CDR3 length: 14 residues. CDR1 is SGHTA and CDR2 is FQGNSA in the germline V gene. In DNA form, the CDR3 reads TGTGCCAGCAGCCTGCGGATGGGCACCGGGGAGCTGTTTTTT. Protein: CASSLRMGTGELFF.

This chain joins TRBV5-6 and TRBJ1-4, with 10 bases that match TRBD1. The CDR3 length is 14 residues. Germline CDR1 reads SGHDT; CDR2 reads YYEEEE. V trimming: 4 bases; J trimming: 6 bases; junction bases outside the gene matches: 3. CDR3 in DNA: TGTGCCAGCAGCCAGGGGACAGGGGATGAAAAACTGTTTTTT. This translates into CASSQGTGDEKLFF.

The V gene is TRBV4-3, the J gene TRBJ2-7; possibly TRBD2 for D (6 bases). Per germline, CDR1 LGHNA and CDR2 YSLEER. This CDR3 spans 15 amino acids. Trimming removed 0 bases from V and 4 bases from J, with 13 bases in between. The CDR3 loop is CASSQEWGVGYEQYF. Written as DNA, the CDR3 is TGCGCCAGCAGCCAAGAATGGGGGGTAGGGTACGAGCAGTACTTC.

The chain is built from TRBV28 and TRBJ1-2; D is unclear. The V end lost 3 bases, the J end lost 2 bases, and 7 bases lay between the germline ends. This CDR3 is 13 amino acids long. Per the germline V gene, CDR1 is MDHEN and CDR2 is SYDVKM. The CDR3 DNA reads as TGTGCCAGCAGTTTCTCAGTAAACTATGGCTACACCTTC. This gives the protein CASSFSVNYGYTF.